Reported below is one TCR beta chain. Its recognized antigen is unknown. No quality values exist for individual bases; no much larger clone is one base distant. Sample time point, as interpreted from the label and publication: week 11, during vaccination. Every vaccine dose consisted of 300 ug of a 20-mer mutant IDH1 peptide in Montanide, administered subcutaneously together with topical imiquimod. Donors had newly diagnosed WHO grade 3 or 4 IDH1-mutant astrocytomas with loss of nuclear ATRX. The samples were drawn from NOA16, a multicentre, single-arm, open-label phase I trial in Germany that tested a mutant IDH1 peptide vaccine in humans for the first time. Genomic DNA for TCRB sequencing was extracted from EDTA blood using the DNeasy Blood and Tissue Kit. This sample was included in a study of a mutant IDH1 vaccine in newly diagnosed glioma (dated by TCRdb to the early 2020s). Notes on the research overall: Patients received eight vaccinations in weeks 1, 3, 5, 7, 11, 15, 19 and 23, corresponding to visits V03 through V10. Prior to enrollment, patients had been given standard therapy consisting of radiotherapy alone, temozolomide alone, or radiochemotherapy with temozolomide, with the combination given to most patients. Vaccination started 4-6 weeks after radiotherapy alone, or was given together with temozolomide cycles in the groups whose treatment included chemotherapy. Six visits were used for peripheral blood collection: V03 (baseline), V05, V07, V10, V12 and V13. Of the roughly 32 treated patients, approximately 60% were male and roughly 38% were female, and a mean age of roughly 37 years was recorded. For exploratory analyses, 25 treated patients had longitudinal TCRB deep sequencing done wherever samples were available.

Libraries came from the immunoSEQ multiplex PCR assay. Rearranged TCR beta chain sequences were amplified with the hsTCRB Kit following the manufacturer's protocol. Sequencing of TCRB libraries was carried out on an Illumina MiSeq. In the paper's pipeline: The kit vendor's proprietary platform handled demultiplexing, trimming and gene mapping. TCRdb stores this immuneACCESS table with in-frame sequences only. Part of the clones is absent; in the studies checked, under half of the shortfall reflects unresolved V genes, and no reason is known for the rest. V and J calls and clone size are those listed in that table; D and trimming were worked out from the DNA. The sample table holds about 36,000 clones, of which over 70% were seen once. The ten top clones hold roughly 16% of the sample. The CDR3 holds 13 amino acids from the cysteine to the phenylalanine. Only the CDR3 DNA is retained, 39 bases long and in frame from the first base. V is clipped by 4 bases and J by 2 bases, and the sequence between their germline boundaries is 10 bases long. From the germline V gene, CDR1 is SGHDT and CDR2 is YYEEEE.

Overall results and qualifications from the work: Selection of PBMC samples for TCRB deep sequencing was based on availability. No apparent relationship was observed between pseudoprogression and alterations in the top peripheral T cell clonotypes detected by TCRB sequencing. Immune responses induced by the vaccine were seen in around 93% of patients across multiple MHC alleles. The authors stated that sample limitations prevented analyses of patient blood samples from being reproduced.

The chain joins TRBV5-6 to TRBJ2-7; matching of 5 bases hints at TRBD1 as the D gene. The receptor comes from a woman aged 25 to 39 with glioma. Some clones in this sample may be carry-over from other donors' samples. The material was peripheral blood mononuclear cells (PBMCs), obtained from a glioma patient whose treatment included an IDH1 peptide vaccine. Read as DNA, the sequence is TGTGCCAGCAGCCTGCAGGGCGCCTACGAGCAGTACTTC. Its product reads: CASSLQGAYEQYF.